The clone carrying this T cell receptor beta chain was seen a single time. PCR involved 60 Vbeta and 13 Jbeta primers. Produced via immunoSEQ multiplex PCR; TCRdb's table is partial and in-frame only. The sample lists around 64,000 clones; 60% to 80% were seen once. This sample is drawn from a study of cytomegalovirus exposure and HLA in healthy donors. This CDR3 is 14 amino acids long. CDR1 is MGHDK and CDR2 is SYGVNS in the germline V gene. V dropped 5 bases and J dropped 2 bases, with 12 bases sitting between them. The sequence derives from a woman under 40 in good health and CMV-seropositive. The V gene is TRBV25-1, the J gene TRBJ1-1; D might be TRBD1 (6 bases). The sample consisted of PBMCs. The CDR3: CASSRGGANTEAFF. The DNA for the CDR3 is TGTGCCAGCAGTAGGGGGGGCGCAAACACTGAAGCTTTCTTT.